The entry below gives a single TCR beta chain sequence along with its context. Its antigen remains unidentified. No base quality values were provided; no much bigger clone lies one nucleotide off. This entry belongs to a study of regulatory T cells (dated by TCRdb to between 2018 and 2020). About the study as a whole: The study compared T-cell receptor beta repertoires of sorted regulatory, conventional CD4+ and CD8+ T cells between CD3G-deficient patients and healthy controls.

For the multiplex PCR, 52 forward TRBV primers and 13 reverse TRBJ primers were used, and amplification bias was corrected with both assay-based and computational methods. Rearranged TRB loci were amplified from genomic DNA by multiplex PCR within the immunoSEQ assay. Sequencing of the TRB amplicons was done on an Illumina HiSeq platform. The study's own analysis went as follows. Custom algorithms error-filtered the raw sequences and aligned them to reference gene sequences, after which the immunoSEQ online tools were used for analysis. Frequencies of productive and nonproductive TRB rearrangements were evaluated among both unique and total sequences. Hydrophobicity and amino acid composition of residues 6 and 7 within the TRB CDR3 were used to estimate the potential for self-reactivity. For group comparisons, t tests, Mann-Whitney tests or two-way ANOVA were performed in Prism software. In TCRdb, the immuneACCESS table is reduced to in-frame sequences with V and J assigned. These tables do not hold every clone; where another copy was compared, an unresolved V gene accounts for under half, and the others remain unexplained. V and J calls and clone size are as listed in that table; D and trimming were resolved from the DNA. The sample data list about 2,000 clones, and 65% to 75% of these were observed just once. The ten largest make up 33% of the sample.

General study outcomes and caveats: Restricted unique TRB V-J pairs and skewed V and J gene usage were observed in patient repertoires, most markedly in regulatory T cells. CD8+ T cells from patients showed a nonsignificant trend toward lower Shannon entropy than control CD8+ cells.

All CD3G-deficient patients had evidence of autoimmunity, which was more severe in two of the patients. Patients ranged from 2 to 39 years of age at testing and had reduced naive and increased memory CD4+ and CD8+ T-cell proportions. The patient group comprised more than 5 individuals with CD3G deficiency. An international network of physicians across the United States, Europe and Asia provided the patient samples and clinical data. Ficoll density separation was used to isolate peripheral blood mononuclear cells. A FACSAria cell sorter was used to isolate CD3+ CD8+ CD4- T cells. Sequences LNHDA (CDR1) and SQIVND (CDR2) are obtained from the germline V gene (reference sequence). CDR3 length: 15 amino acids, cysteine to phenylalanine. The entry retains the CDR3 DNA only, 45 bases that are in frame from base 1. Trimming leaves V shorter by 5 bases and J shorter by 10 bases, with the junction holding 14 bases beyond the gene matches.

The receptor chain draws on TRBV19 and TRBJ1-2; 9 junctional bases match TRBD1. The sequenced sample was CD8+ T cells sorted from blood. The TCR sequence derives from a person aged 30-39 years with CD3G deficiency. The bases read TGTGCCAGTAGTGCCGGACAGGGGCTGAACGGCGACTACACCTTC. The translation is CASSAGQGLNGDYTF.